This T cell receptor (beta chain) was identified during a study of neurological immune-mediated disorders. As to time point: longitudinal time-point 2. In germline, CDR1 is SGHRS, CDR2 YFSETQ. The V end was cut by 4 bases, the J end by 5 bases, with 4 bases between. There are 11 residues in the CDR3. In this sample, this clonotype turned up many times. TCRdb fed the 5' RACE reads into MiXCR, producing one record per CDR3 protein. The sample lists 80,000 to 100,000 distinct CDR3 sequences; 5.8% were seen once. Sequencing used PBMCs. The TCR comes from a woman aged 55-69 years with multiple sclerosis. The chain is built from TRBV5-1 and TRBJ2-1; D uncertain. Here the CDR3 reads CASSKNNEQFF. DNA for the CDR3: TGCGCCAGCAGCAAAAACAATGAGCAGTTCTTC.